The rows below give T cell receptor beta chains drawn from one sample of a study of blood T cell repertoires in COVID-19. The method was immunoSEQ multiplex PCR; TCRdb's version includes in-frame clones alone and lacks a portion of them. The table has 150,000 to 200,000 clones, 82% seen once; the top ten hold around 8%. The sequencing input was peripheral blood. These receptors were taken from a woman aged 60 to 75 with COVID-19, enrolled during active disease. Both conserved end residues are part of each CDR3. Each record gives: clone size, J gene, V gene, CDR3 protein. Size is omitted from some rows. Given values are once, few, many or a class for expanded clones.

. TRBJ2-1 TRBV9 CASSVGGGSYNEQFF
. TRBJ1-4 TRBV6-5 CASRPPTGNNEKLFF
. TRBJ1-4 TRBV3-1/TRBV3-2 CASSQQDRRGEKLFF
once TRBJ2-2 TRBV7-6 CASSPSTGADGELFF
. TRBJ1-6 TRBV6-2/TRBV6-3 CASSLPQGGSVPLHF
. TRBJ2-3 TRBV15 CATSRRQGLTDTQYF
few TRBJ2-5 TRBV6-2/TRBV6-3 CASSYSTSGGETQYF
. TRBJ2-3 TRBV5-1 CASSGRRTDTQYF
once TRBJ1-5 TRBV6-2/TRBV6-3 CASSYSRQPQHF
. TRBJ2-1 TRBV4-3 CASSQGSLAGYNEQFF
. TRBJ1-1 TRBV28 CASSLGSRPMNTEAFF
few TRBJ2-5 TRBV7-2 CASSTGGGVETQYF
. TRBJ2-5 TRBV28 CASRTQGAETQYF
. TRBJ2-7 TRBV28 CASSPPRGLSNEQYF
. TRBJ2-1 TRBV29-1 CSVSASGGNEQFF
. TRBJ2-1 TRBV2 CASRTSGGAGEQFF
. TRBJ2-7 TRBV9 CASSVGAGALYEQYF
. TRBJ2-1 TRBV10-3 CAISESWGQEQFF
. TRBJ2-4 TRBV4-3 CASSPSVPENIQYF
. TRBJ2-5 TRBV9 CASSLDRGGPRETQYF
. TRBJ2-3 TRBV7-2 CASSLGREDQDTQYF
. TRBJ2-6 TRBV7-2 CASSALAGSSGANVLTF
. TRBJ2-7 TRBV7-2 CASSPGLSSYEQYF
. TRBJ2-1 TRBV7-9 CASSVGQGYSYNEQFF
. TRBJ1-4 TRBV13 CASSLYSINEKLFF
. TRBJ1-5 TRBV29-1 CSVEDSSNQPQHF
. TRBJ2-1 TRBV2 CASSPFARGKLRYNEQFF
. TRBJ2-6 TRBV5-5 CASSWGTVTGTNVLTF
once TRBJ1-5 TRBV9 CASNLQGMSNQPQHF
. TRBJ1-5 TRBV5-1 CASSPGGGQGGQPQHF
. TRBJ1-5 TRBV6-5 CASSYGSGNQPQHF
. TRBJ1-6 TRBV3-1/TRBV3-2 CASSQITGGFPLHF
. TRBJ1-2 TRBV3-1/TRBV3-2 CASSPSWTEVNYGYTF
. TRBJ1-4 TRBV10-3 CAISERQSNEKLFF
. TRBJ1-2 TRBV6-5 CASSPRGREGYTF
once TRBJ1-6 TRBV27 CASSWGGTDSPLHF
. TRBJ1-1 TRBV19 CASSLQGQMNTEAFF
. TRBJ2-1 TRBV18 CASSPRQDNEQFF